This T cell receptor beta chain stems from a study of T-cell memory formation after mild COVID-19. Overall study results and limits: Mostly located in CM and EM were contracting CD4+ clones, with contracting CD8+ clones located in EMRA. Pre-infection memory contained some responding clones, which suggested that cross-reactive memory had joined. CD4/CD8 balance held among clones contracting day 15 to 85, and later expanders leaned CD4+.

V was pared by 6 bases and J by 6 bases, with 15 bases between. In germline, CDR1 is MNHNY, CDR2 SVGAGI (reference sequence). The CDR3 is made up of 14 amino acids. TCRdb passed the 5' RACE reads through MiXCR, listing each CDR3 protein once. This repertoire shows approximately 88,000 distinct CDR3 sequences, roughly 25% found once; its top ten account for 35% to 50%. As to this clonotype: As yet, its antigen is unknown.

Material: PBMCs or a T cell subset sorted from them (not recorded which). This receptor was identified in a man younger than 35 who had mild COVID-19 (a few samples of this study predate the infection). Cell type and time point are not known. The rearrangement joins TRBV6-6 to TRBJ1-5, with a weak D call TRBD1 (6 bases). CDR3 loop: CASSWNRVSQPQHF. The CDR3, as DNA: TGTGCCAGCAGCTGGAACAGGGTTAGTCAGCCCCAGCATTTT.